Presented here are 31 T cell receptor beta chains from one specimen sequenced in a study of blood T cell repertoires in COVID-19. The repertoire was sequenced with immunoSEQ multiplex PCR; TCRdb's copy has only in-frame clones and lacks some. The sample yields 150,000 to 200,000 clones, 82% seen once. Material: peripheral blood. The receptor source for this set is a woman aged 25 to 39 with acute or convalescent COVID-19.

The chain carries TRBV4-3 and TRBJ2-1, with 15 bases aligning to TRBD2. With 5 bases clipped from V and 0 bases from J, the junction kept 8 bases outside the gene matches. Germline V gene data show CDR1 as LGHNA and CDR2 as YSLEER. This CDR3 is built from 19 residues. CDR3 sequence: CASSARTSGGANSYNEQFF. Here the CDR3 DNA reads TGCGCCAGCAGCGCTCGGACTAGCGGGGGGGCGAACTCCTACAATGAGCAGTTCTTC.

The chain employs TRBV27 and TRBJ2-7; 8 bases line up with TRBD2. The CDR3 length is 19 residues. J gave up 4 bases and V 5 bases, and 22 bases lay outside the gene matches. CDR1 is MNHEY and CDR2 is SMNVEV in the germline V gene (reference sequence). The CDR3 protein is CASSNVGRGNRAGGYEQYF. In nucleotides, the CDR3 is TGTGCCAGCAGTAATGTCGGCAGGGGCAATCGGGCGGGAGGTTACGAGCAGTACTTC.

The chain employs TRBV6-6 and TRBJ2-2; 7 bases align to TRBD2. The ends lost 5 bases at V and 7 bases at J; junction bases unmatched: 10. The germline V gene has CDR1 MNHNY and CDR2 SVGAGI (reference sequence). The CDR3 is 15 amino acids. DNA of the CDR3: TGTGCCAGCAGTCCCCCGCCTCGCGGGAGCGGGGAGCTGTTTTTT. Its protein is CASSPPPRGSGELFF.

V gene TRBV7-9 combines with J gene TRBJ1-1, with 7 bases aligning to TRBD1. The V and J ends lost 0 bases and 0 bases, in that order; junction bases with no gene match: 1. Per the germline V gene, CDR1 is SEHNR and CDR2 is FQNEAQ (reference sequence). The CDR3 extends over 15 amino acids. The CDR3 DNA is TGTGCCAGCAGCTTAGCGACAGGGATGAACACTGAAGCTTTCTTT. Translating it yields CASSLATGMNTEAFF.

The chain joins TRBV19 to TRBJ2-3; D unclear. The CDR3 contains 15 residues. CDR1 is LNHDA, CDR2 SQIVND, per germline (reference sequence). The V and J ends lost 4 bases and 7 bases respectively, with 18 bases between them. The CDR3 sequence is CASSTPGFRGNTQYF. CDR3 DNA sequence: TGTGCCAGTAGTACTCCCGGTTTCCGCGGTAATACGCAGTATTTT.

The J gene is TRBJ1-5, the V gene TRBV10-3; 8 nucleotides agree with TRBD1. CDR1 ENHRY and CDR2 SYGVKD come from the germline V gene. CDR3 length: 17 amino acids. V lost 2 bases, J lost 0 bases, and 6 bases stayed unmatched. CDR3: CAISEGQGTDSNQPQHF. The CDR3 DNA is TGTGCCATCAGTGAGGGACAGGGAACGGATAGCAATCAGCCCCAGCATTTT.

This chain links TRBV5-6 with TRBJ2-1, with TRBD2 matching over 12 bases. The J segment lost 4 bases and the V segment lost 3 bases, leaving 8 bases of the junction unmatched. CDR3 length equals 17 residues. Germline V CDR1 and CDR2: SGHDT, YYEEEE. CDR3 sequence reads: CASSSARTSGTYNEQFF. The CDR3, as DNA: TGTGCCAGCAGCTCGGCTAGGACTAGCGGGACGTACAATGAGCAGTTCTTC. Drawing the rest from reference TRBV5-6 and TRBJ2-1, the complete variable domain is DAGVTQSPTHLIKTRGQQVTLRCSPKSGHDTVSWYQQALGQGPQFIFQYYEEEERQRGNFPDRFSGHQFPNYSSELNVNALLLGDSALYLCASSSARTSGTYNEQFFGPGTRLTVL.

V is TRBV4-2 and J is TRBJ2-3, with 8 bases matching TRBD2. The germline V gene has CDR1 LGHNA and CDR2 YNFKEQ. The J segment lost 0 bases and the V segment lost 4 bases, leaving 12 bases of the junction unmatched. The CDR3 totals 18 residues. The CDR3 nucleotides read TGTGCCAGCAGCCCAGTCCGCGGTAGCGGGGTTAGCACAGATACGCAGTATTTT. Its translation is CASSPVRGSGVSTDTQYF.

The chain joins TRBV7-2 to TRBJ2-7, with a tentative D call TRBD2 (6 bases). V lost 3 bases and J 2 bases, leaving 14 bases between the germline ends. The V gene's germline CDR1 is SGHTA and CDR2 FQGNSA. The CDR3 consists of 15 residues. CDR3 sequence (DNA): TGTGCCAGCAGCTTTGGGACTGTAAGTGCCTACGAGCAGTACTTC. As protein: CASSFGTVSAYEQYF.

The count of this clone is one. The chain combines TRBV30 with TRBJ2-6; D gene ambiguous. Germline CDR1 is GTSNPN and CDR2 is SVGIG (reference sequence). CDR3 size: 17 residues. Trimming cost V 7 bases and J 4 bases, with 23 bases left between them. The CDR3 region has the DNA TGTGCCTTCCTTCAGTCTCCGGCAGCCGGGGGGGCCAACGTCCTGACTTTC. Translated, it gives CAFLQSPAAGGANVLTF.

This clone occurred a few times. The CDR3 protein is CATKNLEGTQPQHF. CDR3 DNA sequence: TGTGCCACCAAGAACCTTGAGGGAACTCAGCCCCAGCATTTT. The gene calls are TRBV19 and TRBJ1-5; D not resolved. V was cut by 10 bases and J by 6 bases, with 19 bases left in between. The germline CDR1 and CDR2 sequences are LNHDA and SQIVND (reference sequence). CDR3 size: 14 residues.

This clone was picked up a small number of times. The chain carries TRBV10-1 and TRBJ2-7, with 12 bases matching TRBD1. With 5 bases clipped from V and 7 bases from J, the junction kept 6 bases outside the gene matches. Germline V gene data show CDR1 as WNHNN and CDR2 as SYGVQD (reference sequence). The CDR3 runs 14 residues. CDR3 coding DNA: TGCGCCAGCAGTAACCGGGACAGGGGGCATGAGCAGTACTTC. This gives the protein CASSNRDRGHEQYF.

As DNA, the CDR3 is TGCGCCAGCAGCCCACCGGGGGGAGCCACCGGGGAGCTGTTTTTT. As protein: CASSPPGGATGELFF. V usage is TRBV4-3 and J usage is TRBJ2-2, with TRBD2 identical over 7 bases. CDR1 and CDR2 from the germline V gene are LGHNA and YSLEER. Unmatched junction bases numbered 6, after V lost 4 bases and J lost 4 bases. This CDR3 is 15 amino acids long.

The chain uses TRBV4-3 and TRBJ2-5, with a possible D match to TRBD2 (6 bases). This CDR3 is 16 amino acids long. The V gene's germline CDR1 is LGHNA and CDR2 YSLEER. With 0 bases removed from V and 5 bases from J, the gap between germline ends came to 16 bases. The CDR3 protein is CASSQDAAGPGETQYF. The DNA of the CDR3 is TGCGCCAGCAGCCAAGACGCGGCGGGGCCGGGGGAGACCCAGTACTTC.

This chain joins TRBV6-5 and TRBJ1-2; 7 bases line up with TRBD1. CDR1 MNHEY and CDR2 SVGAGI come from the germline V gene. The length of the CDR3 is 16 residues. With V trimmed by 0 bases and J by 3 bases, 7 bases remained unmatched. The CDR3 protein is CASSYSSRGFDYGYTF. For the CDR3, the DNA is TGTGCCAGCAGTTACTCTTCCAGGGGGTTTGACTATGGCTACACCTTC.

The V call is TRBV4-2, the J call TRBJ2-3, with 10 bases identical to TRBD2. The CDR3 is 19 amino acids. Germline-derived CDR1 and CDR2 are LGHNA and YNFKEQ. V gave up 0 bases and J gave up 5 bases; unmatched junction bases: 14. CDR3: CASSQEAVAGGLMQDTQYF. The CDR3 coding sequence is TGTGCCAGCAGCCAAGAGGCGGTAGCGGGGGGCCTCATGCAAGATACGCAGTATTTT.

This rearrangement joins TRBV27 to TRBJ2-7, with 9 bases lining up with TRBD2. The ends lost 3 bases at V and 4 bases at J; junction bases unmatched: 7. The CDR3 length is 15 residues. Germline CDR1 reads MNHEY; CDR2 reads SMNVEV (reference sequence). CDR3 residues: CASSLFSGRAYEQYF. The CDR3 bases are TGTGCCAGCAGTTTGTTTAGCGGGAGAGCGTACGAGCAGTACTTC.

This clone occurred once. The V and J genes are TRBV3-1 (or the pseudogene TRBV3-2) and TRBJ2-5; 7 positions agree with TRBD2. Germline values: CDR1 LGHDT, CDR2 YNNKEL (reference sequence). With V trimmed by 5 bases and J by 8 bases, 8 bases remained unmatched. CDR3 length equals 13 residues. In DNA form, the CDR3 reads TGTGCCAGCAGCTTCAGACTAGCACAAACCCAGTACTTC. Translation gives CASSFRLAQTQYF.

This rearrangement joins TRBV12-3 or TRBV12-4 to TRBJ2-1; TRBD2 might be the D (6 bases). There are 11 residues in the CDR3. Trimming stripped 5 bases from V and 7 bases from J, with 6 bases between. The CDR3 DNA reads TGTGCCAGCAGTGGGGGGAATGAGCAGTTCTTC. Translation: CASSGGNEQFF.

This clone was counted a single time. The chain couples TRBV6-2 or TRBV6-3 to TRBJ1-5; possible D gene TRBD1, 5 bases. The V end was cut by 4 bases, the J end by 3 bases, with 13 bases between. The germline V gene encodes CDR1 MNHEY and CDR2 SVGEGT. There are 15 residues in the CDR3. The CDR3 bases are TGTGCCAGCAGTTTCGAAACAGGAATCAATCAGCCCCAGCATTTT. It specifies CASSFETGINQPQHF.

The chain recombines TRBV18 with TRBJ1-2, with a weak D call TRBD1 (6 bases). V was pared by 3 bases and J by 4 bases, with 12 bases between. Germline-derived CDR1 and CDR2 are KGHSH and LQKENI. The CDR3 extends over 14 amino acids. CDR3 residues: CASSPMGAIYGYTF. Here the CDR3 DNA reads TGTGCCAGCTCACCCATGGGGGCTATCTATGGCTACACCTTC.

The chain joins TRBV14 to TRBJ2-7, with a possible D match to TRBD2 (5 bases). This CDR3 is 13 amino acids long. The V and J ends lost 1 base and 5 bases respectively, with 9 bases between them. Germline CDR1 and CDR2: SGHDN and FVKESK. CDR3 loop: CASSQVGGNEQYF. The CDR3 DNA sequence: TGTGCCAGCAGCCAAGTCGGAGGAAACGAGCAGTACTTC.

The V call is TRBV29-1, the J call TRBJ2-3; D unresolved. The germline V and J ends were trimmed by 2 bases and 2 bases, with 5 bases remaining between them. Germline V gene sequence: CDR1 SQVTM, CDR2 ANQGSEA. This CDR3 is 12 amino acids long. The CDR3 sequence: CSVEQATDTQYF. CDR3 sequence (DNA): TGCAGCGTTGAACAGGCCACAGATACGCAGTATTTT.

J is TRBJ2-3 and V is TRBV10-3, with 13 bases that match TRBD2. The CDR3 length is 18 residues. V gave up 4 bases and J gave up 0 bases; unmatched junction bases: 7. The germline V gene has CDR1 ENHRY and CDR2 SYGVKD. DNA for the CDR3: TGTGCCATCAGTGGCCAGGGACTAGCGGGGCAGAGCACAGATACGCAGTATTTT. Its translation is CAISGQGLAGQSTDTQYF.

The V gene is TRBV6-6, the J gene TRBJ1-2, with D hard to call. The V end lost 6 bases, the J end lost 0 bases, and 8 bases lay between the germline ends. This CDR3 comprises 13 residues. CDR1 and CDR2 from the germline V gene are MNHNY and SVGAGI (reference sequence). The CDR3 DNA sequence: TGTGCCAGCAGGAGGGCAGCTAACTATGGCTACACCTTC. Protein sequence: CASRRAANYGYTF.

The chain combines TRBV11-3 with TRBJ2-1; 8 bases line up with TRBD1. This CDR3 comprises 14 residues. Looked up from germline, CDR1 is SGHNT and CDR2 is YENEEA. Germline trimming cut 1 base from V and 9 bases from J; bases unmatched to any gene: 5. The CDR3 nucleotides are TGTGCCAGCAGCTTAGGACAGGGGCCTCCTGAGCAGTTCTTC. Translation gives CASSLGQGPPEQFF.

The chain combines TRBV12-2 with TRBJ1-1; the table calls TRBD1, which could not be checked here. TRBV12-2 is a recognized pseudogene. The CDR3 totals 16 residues. CDR3 sequence (DNA): TGTGCAAGTCGCTCATCCCAGGGCGAAGGGAACACTGAAGCTTTCTTT. Protein sequence: CASRSSQGEGNTEAFF.

J is TRBJ2-4 and V is TRBV11-2, with a tentative D call TRBD1 (5 bases). Germline CDR1 is SGHAT and CDR2 is FQNNGV. Trimming took 1 base from V and 8 from J, leaving 12 bases between them. The CDR3 spans 14 residues. CDR3 in DNA: TGTGCCAGCAGCTTAGGGCAGCCCAGGGACATTCAGTACTTC. Protein sequence: CASSLGQPRDIQYF.

The V and J genes are TRBV19 and TRBJ1-1, with a tentative D call TRBD1 (5 bases). This CDR3 has 15 residues. Trimming cost V 0 bases and J 6 bases, with 14 bases left between them. Germline CDR1 and CDR2: LNHDA and SQIVND (reference sequence). CDR3 region: CASSIEGTGVAEAFF. The CDR3 DNA is TGTGCCAGTAGTATAGAGGGAACAGGAGTCGCTGAAGCTTTCTTT.

This sequence joins TRBV5-1 and TRBJ1-2; TRBD1 might be the D (6 bases). From germline, CDR1 is SGHRS and CDR2 YFSETQ. The CDR3 spans 14 residues. V gave up 0 bases and J gave up 2 bases, with 8 bases separating them. This chain's CDR3 is CASSLAGENYGYTF. CDR3 nucleotide sequence: TGCGCCAGCAGCTTGGCAGGGGAGAACTATGGCTACACCTTC.

This clone was counted only a few times. V usage is TRBV10-1 and J usage is TRBJ2-2; 8 bases line up with TRBD2. J lost 5 bases, V lost 2 bases, and 4 bases had no gene match. CDR1 WNHNN and CDR2 SYGVQD come from the germline V gene (reference sequence). The CDR3 extends over 15 amino acids. The CDR3 loop is CASSEGTRETGELFF. The DNA for the CDR3 is TGCGCCAGCAGTGAGGGGACTAGAGAAACCGGGGAGCTGTTTTTT.